The 12 T cell receptor beta chains below come from one sample, sequenced in a study of cytomegalovirus exposure and HLA in healthy donors. Primers for the PCR totalled 60 Vbeta and 13 Jbeta. TCRdb's copy holds only in-frame clones and misses some; the assay was immunoSEQ multiplex PCR. This sample contains roughly 200,000 clones. The sequencing input was PBMCs. These receptor sequences come from a girl aged 2 to 9 in good health and CMV-seropositive.

The chain combines TRBV12-1 with TRBJ2-1; the table's D call TRBD1 went unverified against the DNA. TRBV12-1 is termed a pseudogene. This CDR3 has 15 residues. CDR3: CASSFDRGRDNEQFF. The DNA for the CDR3 is TGTGCCAGCAGCTTTGACAGGGGGCGCGACAATGAGCAGTTCTTC.

The V call is TRBV4-1, the J call TRBJ2-7; no firm D call. The CDR3 has 18 residues. The V and J ends lost 4 bases and 2 bases respectively, with 24 bases between them. Germline CDR1 is MGHRA and CDR2 is YSYEKL. This CDR3 is CASSRPPLDVTTTYEQYF. The CDR3 nucleotides read TGCGCCAGCAGCCGACCTCCCCTTGACGTTACCACTACCTACGAGCAGTACTTC.

The rearrangement uses TRBV5-1 and TRBJ1-2; D is possibly TRBD1 (5 bases). Germline-derived CDR1 and CDR2 are SGHRS and YFSETQ. The CDR3 has 13 amino acids. Trimming took off 1 base at V and 6 bases at J, with 10 bases between the two ends. CDR3 DNA sequence: TGCGCCAGCAGCTTGATAGGGGAAGATGGCTACACCTTC. Translation: CASSLIGEDGYTF. The full variable domain, its missing parts supplied by reference TRBV5-1 and TRBJ1-2, is KAGVTQTPRYLIKTRGQQVTLSCSPISGHRSVSWYQQTPGQGLQFLFEYFSETQRNKGNFPGRFSGRQFSNSRSEMNVSTLELGDSALYLCASSLIGEDGYTFGSGTRLTVV.

The rearrangement links TRBV7-9 to TRBJ2-1; D is undetermined. V lost 4 bases and J lost 4, with 5 bases in between. The CDR3 spans 12 residues. From germline, CDR1 is SEHNR and CDR2 FQNEAQ (reference sequence). DNA of the CDR3: TGTGCCAGCAGCTCAGGATACAATGAGCAGTTCTTC. It specifies CASSSGYNEQFF.

This chain links TRBV5-6 with TRBJ2-1, with TRBD2 matching over 7 bases. The CDR3 sequence is 12 residues long. Per germline, CDR1 SGHDT and CDR2 YYEEEE. V lost 5 bases, J lost 6 bases, and 2 bases stayed unmatched. The DNA for the CDR3 is TGTGCCAGCAGTGGGACTACCAATGAGCAGTTCTTC. It codes for CASSGTTNEQFF.

The chain combines TRBV5-1 with TRBJ2-1, with 8 bases aligning to TRBD2. The CDR3 loop spans 15 amino acids. The ends lost 4 bases at V and 5 bases at J; junction bases unmatched: 8. CDR1 and CDR2 from the germline V gene are SGHRS and YFSETQ. CDR3 residues: CASSALERGHNEQFF. For the CDR3, the DNA is TGCGCCAGCAGCGCCCTCGAGCGGGGGCACAATGAGCAGTTCTTC.

A remark on this clone: A read error is likely, as this CDR3 ends without the conserved phenylalanine or tryptophan. V and J are TRBV28 and TRBJ1-2, with 9 bases that match TRBD1. The CDR3 totals 13 residues. Germline loops: CDR1 MDHEN, CDR2 SYDVKM. The ends lost 5 bases at V and 8 bases at J; junction bases unmatched: 6. In nucleotides, the CDR3 is TGTGCCAGCAGTAAACAGGGGGCGCCCGGCTACACCCTC. This gives the protein CASSKQGAPGYTL.

The genes are TRBV9 and TRBJ2-1; 13 nucleotides agree with TRBD2. Trimming cost V 0 bases and J 8 bases; bases outside gene matches: 5. The CDR3 length is 16 residues. Germline V gene data show CDR1 as SGDLS and CDR2 as YYNGEE. CDR3 protein: CASSVVEGLAGDEQFF. CDR3 DNA: TGTGCCAGCAGCGTAGTGGAAGGACTAGCGGGAGATGAGCAGTTCTTC.

The J gene is TRBJ2-3, the V gene TRBV11-2; a possible D gene is TRBD2 (6 bases). There are 17 residues in the CDR3. V was trimmed by 5 bases and J by 4 bases, leaving 22 bases between them. CDR1 and CDR2 (germline): SGHAT, FQNNGV. Here the CDR3 reads CASSDQFGGSPADTQYF. CDR3 sequence (DNA): TGTGCCAGCAGCGACCAGTTCGGAGGGAGTCCCGCAGATACGCAGTATTTT.

The chain uses TRBV2 and TRBJ2-7, with TRBD1 as a possible D gene (6 bases). The germline V gene encodes CDR1 SNHLY and CDR2 FYNNEI. The CDR3 sequence is 14 residues long. Trimming pared 6 bases from V and 6 bases from J, leaving 18 bases between. CDR3 DNA sequence: TGTGCCAGCAGGGAAACAGGGATTCGAGGCGAGCAGTACTTC. Its protein is CASRETGIRGEQYF.

V usage is TRBV5-6 and J usage is TRBJ1-6; D possibly corresponds to TRBD1 (6 bases). This CDR3 has 14 amino acids. The V end lost 2 bases, the J end lost 9 bases, and 12 bases lay between the germline ends. The germline V gene encodes CDR1 SGHDT and CDR2 YYEEEE. The CDR3 is CASSFGTYGSPLHF. The DNA for the CDR3 is TGTGCCAGCAGCTTTGGGACATACGGTTCACCCCTCCACTTT. Based on the CDR3 plus reference TRBV5-6 and TRBJ1-6, the full variable domain is DAGVTQSPTHLIKTRGQQVTLRCSPKSGHDTVSWYQQALGQGPQFIFQYYEEEERQRGNFPDRFSGHQFPNYSSELNVNALLLGDSALYLCASSFGTYGSPLHFGNGTRLTVT.

The chain uses TRBV9 and TRBJ2-3; the match to TRBD1 covers 10 bases. In germline, CDR1 is SGDLS, CDR2 YYNGEE. Trimming took 4 bases from V and 3 from J; bases not matched to a gene: 20. The CDR3 spans 20 residues. The CDR3 sequence: CASSSRTGGIRERGTDTQYF. DNA of the CDR3: TGTGCCAGCAGCTCCCGGACAGGGGGGATAAGGGAGCGGGGTACAGATACGCAGTATTTT.